A single T cell receptor (beta chain) is shown here with its context. The antigen is undetermined. The data derive from a study of shared clonotypes between healthy human individuals. Study-level information: Used for every donor were three CD4 naive, three CD4 memory, two CD8 naive and one CD8 memory plate. Whole-study results and caveats: Rarefaction demonstrated incomplete sorted-subset sequencing despite large depth. The study sampled only blood, and tissue repertoires likely differ.

Trimming left V 8 bases short and J 2 bases short, with 13 bases between. Germline V gene sequence: CDR1 MNHEY, CDR2 SMNVEV (reference sequence). This CDR3 spans 14 amino acids. Terminally differentiated effector memory CD45RA+ cells were excluded from the naive CD8 cells, which were CD45RO-negative and positively selected for CCR7. The table came from immunoSEQ multiplex PCR; TCRdb's copy has only in-frame clones and leaves some out. Of 760,000 or so clones in the sample, around 96% were seen once. The chain recombines TRBV27 with TRBJ2-1, with a weak D call TRBD2 (6 bases). Sequenced sample: naive CD8+ T cells sorted from blood. This receptor was taken from a man aged 30-40 years in good health. Here the CDR3 reads CASAHGGTYNEQFF. The CDR3 coding sequence is TGTGCCAGCGCCCATGGGGGGACCTACAATGAGCAGTTCTTC.